This T cell receptor beta chain emerged from a study of T cells in Graves' hyperthyroidism and ophthalmopathy. Study details: Peripheral blood was taken when the disease was first diagnosed, before any treatment began. Whole-study findings and limits: Among clonotypes expanded in thyroid above 0.001, most were also found in blood.

As regards this clonotype: Antigen specificity is unknown.

Authors of the study amplified TCR beta CDR3 regions from RNA transcripts. TCR CDR3 underwent first-round RT-PCR with the HTBI primer set. Using its own MiXCR run on the multiplex PCR reads, TCRdb lists one record per CDR3 protein. This table holds around 520,000 distinct CDR3 sequences, approximately 15% found once. Reasons for excluding patients were uncontrolled infection, other autoimmune disease, pregnancy or lactation. The CDR3 is made up of 13 amino acids. Between the trimmed V and J ends, which lost 10 bases and 0 bases, there was a span of 12 bases. The germline V gene encodes CDR1 MNHNS and CDR2 SASEGT.

Sequencing used blood. The sequence was collected from a woman in her thirties or forties with Graves' hyperthyroidism. This sequence joins TRBV6-1 and TRBJ2-5; no definite D call. The CDR3 here is CATEKGYQETQYF. CDR3 nucleotides: TGTGCCACCGAAAAGGGCTACCAAGAGACCCAGTACTTC.